This T cell receptor (beta chain) is from a study of OX40 agonist ivuxolimab in advanced cancers. Overall study: The dose-escalation group included hepatocellular carcinoma, melanoma, renal cell carcinoma and head and neck cancer. Prior anti-PD-1, anti-PD-L1 or anti-CTLA-4 therapy did not bar entry, and 40% to 45% had some.

This CDR3 contains 16 residues. Germline CDR1 and CDR2: LGHNA and YSLEER. V was pared by 1 base and J by 3 bases, with 5 bases of the junction left unmatched. The protocol was immunoSEQ multiplex PCR, while the TCRdb copy is restricted to in-frame clones and leaves out a portion. The table has 85,000 to 90,000 clones, about 93% seen once. This TCR was recovered from an adult with an advanced solid tumor such as melanoma, head and neck, liver or kidney cancer. The sequencing here drew on CD4+ or CD8+ T cells sorted from blood, taken in a trial of the OX40 agonist ivuxolimab. The chain recombines TRBV4-3 with TRBJ2-1; 8 positions match TRBD1. CDR3 nucleotides: TGCGCCAGCAGCCAAGGCGTGGACAGGGACTACAATGAGCAGTTCTTC. Its protein is CASSQGVDRDYNEQFF.